This TCR beta chain was sequenced for a study of regulatory T cells in long-lasting Graves disease. Study overall: Graves' patients, diagnosed recently, had received antithyroid drugs under 3 months. Whole-study findings and limits: TRBV28 was favored in persistent disease, as were TRBJ1-2 and TRBJ2-5.

The CDR3 is 15 residues long. CDR1 and CDR2 (germline): MNHNS, SASEGT. J lost 2 bases, V lost 6 bases, and 4 bases had no gene match. The time point denotes: newly diagnosed GD, antithyroid drugs for less than 3 months. The TCR library used RNA extracted from PBMCs. Enrollment of patients was through an endocrinology department in Xi'an, China. Arm-PCR of CDR3 regions and iRepertoire HTBI primers were used to build TCR beta libraries. Using its own MiXCR run on the multiplex PCR reads, TCRdb lists one record per CDR3 protein. The sample consists of hundreds of thousands of distinct CDR3 sequences, roughly a sixth of them appearing once. At least ten counts were recorded for this clonotype. Antigen specificity is unknown.

The sequences come from peripheral blood mononuclear cells (PBMCs), collected at new diagnosis, from a patient treated with antithyroid drugs. The chain joins TRBV6-1 to TRBJ1-2, with 12 bases identical to TRBD1. The clonotype was recovered from a female donor with Graves disease. The CDR3 loop is CASRGTGGINYGYTF. For the CDR3, the DNA is TGTGCCAGCAGGGGGACAGGGGGCATCAACTATGGCTACACCTTC.